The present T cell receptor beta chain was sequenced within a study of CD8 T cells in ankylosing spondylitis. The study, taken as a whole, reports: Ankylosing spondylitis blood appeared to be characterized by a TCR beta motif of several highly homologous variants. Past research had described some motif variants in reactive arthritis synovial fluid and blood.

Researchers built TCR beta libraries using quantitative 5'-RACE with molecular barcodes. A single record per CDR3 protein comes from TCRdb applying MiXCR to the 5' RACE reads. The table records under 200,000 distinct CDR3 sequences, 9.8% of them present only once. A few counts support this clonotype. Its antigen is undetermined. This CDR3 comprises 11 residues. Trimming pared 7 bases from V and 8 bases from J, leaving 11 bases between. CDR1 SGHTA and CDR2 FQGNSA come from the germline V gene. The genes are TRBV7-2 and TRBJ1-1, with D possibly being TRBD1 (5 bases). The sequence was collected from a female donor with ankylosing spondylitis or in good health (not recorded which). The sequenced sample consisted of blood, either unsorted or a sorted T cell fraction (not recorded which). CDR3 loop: CASTLTGEAFF. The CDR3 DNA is TGTGCCAGCACCCTCACAGGAGAAGCTTTCTTT.